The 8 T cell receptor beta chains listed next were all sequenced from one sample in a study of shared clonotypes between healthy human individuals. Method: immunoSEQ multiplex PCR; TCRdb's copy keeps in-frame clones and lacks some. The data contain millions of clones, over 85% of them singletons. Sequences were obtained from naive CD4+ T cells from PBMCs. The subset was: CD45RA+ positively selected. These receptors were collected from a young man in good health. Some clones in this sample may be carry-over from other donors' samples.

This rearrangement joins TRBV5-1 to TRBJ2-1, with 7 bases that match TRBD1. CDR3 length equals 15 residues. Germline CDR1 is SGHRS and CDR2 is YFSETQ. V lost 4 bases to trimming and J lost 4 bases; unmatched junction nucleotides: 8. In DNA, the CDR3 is TGCGCCAGCAGCGGTACCGGGACAGCATACAATGAGCAGTTCTTC. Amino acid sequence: CASSGTGTAYNEQFF.

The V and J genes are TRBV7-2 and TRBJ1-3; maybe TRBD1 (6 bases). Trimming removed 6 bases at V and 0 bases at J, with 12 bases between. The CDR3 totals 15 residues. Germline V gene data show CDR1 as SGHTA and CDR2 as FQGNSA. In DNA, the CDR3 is TGTGCCAGCAGGATCCGGGACAACTCTGGAAACACCATATATTTT. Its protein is CASRIRDNSGNTIYF.

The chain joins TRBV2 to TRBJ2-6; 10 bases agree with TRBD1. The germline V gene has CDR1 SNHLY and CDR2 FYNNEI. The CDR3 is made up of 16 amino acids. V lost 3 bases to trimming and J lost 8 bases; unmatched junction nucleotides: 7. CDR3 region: CASSEGGTGAPNVLTF. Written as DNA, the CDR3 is TGTGCCAGCAGTGAGGGGGGGACAGGGGCACCCAACGTCCTGACTTTC.

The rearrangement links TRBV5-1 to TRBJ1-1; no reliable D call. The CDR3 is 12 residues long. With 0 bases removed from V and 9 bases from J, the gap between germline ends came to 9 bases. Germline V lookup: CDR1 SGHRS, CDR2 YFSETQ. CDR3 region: CASSLGGVQAFF. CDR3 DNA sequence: TGCGCCAGCAGCTTGGGCGGGGTTCAAGCTTTCTTT.

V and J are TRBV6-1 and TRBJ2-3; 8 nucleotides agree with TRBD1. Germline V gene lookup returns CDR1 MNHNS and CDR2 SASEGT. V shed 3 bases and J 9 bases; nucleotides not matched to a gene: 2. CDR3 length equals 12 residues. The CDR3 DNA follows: TGTGCCAGCAGTGACCGGACAGGGACGCAGTATTTT. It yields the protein CASSDRTGTQYF.

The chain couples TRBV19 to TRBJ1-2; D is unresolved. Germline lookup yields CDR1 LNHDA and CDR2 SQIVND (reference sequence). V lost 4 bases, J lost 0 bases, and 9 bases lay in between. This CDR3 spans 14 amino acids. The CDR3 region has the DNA TGTGCCAGTAGTAAGTCCGTCGCTAACTATGGCTACACCTTC. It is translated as CASSKSVANYGYTF.

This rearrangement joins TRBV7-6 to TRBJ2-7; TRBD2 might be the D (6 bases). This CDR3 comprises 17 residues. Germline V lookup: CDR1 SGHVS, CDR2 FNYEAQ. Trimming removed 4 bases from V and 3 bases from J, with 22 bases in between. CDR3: CASSSPKGGSGYYEQYF. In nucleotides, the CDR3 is TGTGCCAGCAGCTCTCCAAAGGGAGGTAGCGGTTACTACGAGCAGTACTTC.

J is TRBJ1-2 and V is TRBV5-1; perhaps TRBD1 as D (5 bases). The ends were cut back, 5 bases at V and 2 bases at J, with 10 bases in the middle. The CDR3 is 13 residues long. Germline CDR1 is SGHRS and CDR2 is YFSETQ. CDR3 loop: CASRMDTNYGYTF. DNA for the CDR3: TGCGCCAGCAGGATGGACACGAACTATGGCTACACCTTC.